These 5 T cell receptor beta chains originate from one sample sequenced in a study of somatic mutations in cytotoxic T cells in rheumatoid arthritis. Generated by immunoSEQ multiplex PCR, the TCRdb table keeps only in-frame clones and is missing some. The repertoire holds tens of thousands of clones, with about 84% as singletons. Sequencing was performed on CD8+ T cells sorted from blood. These receptors originate from a man between 35 and 55 years old in good health.

This clone was seen only a few times. The chain employs TRBV20-1 and TRBJ2-7; 8 nucleotides line up with TRBD1. CDR3 size: 11 residues. CDR1 is DFQATT and CDR2 is SNEGSKA in the germline V gene (reference sequence). V was pared by 6 bases and J by 5 bases, with 3 bases of the junction left unmatched. In DNA form, the CDR3 reads TGCAGTGCGGTGACAGGGGACGAGCAGTACTTC. This gives the protein CSAVTGDEQYF.

To note about this clone: Just one base apart from a much larger clone, this may be a read error. The chain combines TRBV11-1 with TRBJ2-6; a weak D match, TRBD1 (5 bases). V was shortened by 5 bases and J by 0 bases, with 5 bases between the two germline ends. Germline CDR1 is SGHAT and CDR2 is FQDESV (reference sequence). This CDR3 has 14 residues. The CDR3 DNA follows: TGTGCCAGCAGCGACAGCTCTGGGGCCAACGTCCTGACTTTC. The encoded protein is CASSDSSGANVLTF.

The chain uses TRBV20-1 and TRBJ2-7; D gene uncertain. The length of the CDR3 is 11 residues. Germline CDR1 reads DFQATT; CDR2 reads SNEGSKA (reference sequence). V lost 1 base and J 3 bases, leaving 4 bases between the germline ends. The CDR3 protein is CSARGGYEQYF. CDR3 nucleotide sequence: TGCAGTGCTAGAGGGGGCTACGAGCAGTACTTC.

The rearrangement links TRBV5-6 to TRBJ2-1, with TRBD2 matching over 9 bases. V lost 0 bases, J lost 4 bases, and 2 bases stayed unmatched. From germline, CDR1 is SGHDT and CDR2 YYEEEE. This CDR3 is 15 amino acids long. The CDR3 is CASSLGLAAYNEQFF. CDR3 nucleotide sequence: TGTGCCAGCAGCTTGGGACTAGCGGCGTACAATGAGCAGTTCTTC.

The chain combines TRBV2 with TRBJ1-2; D unclear. The CDR3 extends over 15 amino acids. The germline V and J ends were trimmed by 5 bases and 6 bases, with 19 bases remaining between them. Germline assignment: CDR1 SNHLY and CDR2 FYNNEI. The CDR3 sequence: CASSSRNGDFDGYTF. DNA of the CDR3: TGTGCCAGCAGTTCAAGGAACGGGGATTTTGATGGCTACACCTTC. The full variable domain, in which reference TRBV2 and TRBJ1-2 provide the parts outside the CDR3, is EPEVTQTPSHQVTQMGQEVILRCVPISNHLYFYWYRQILGQKVEFLVSFYNNEISEKSEIFDDQFSVERPDGSNFTLKIRSTKLEDSAMYFCASSSRNGDFDGYTFGSGTRLTVV.